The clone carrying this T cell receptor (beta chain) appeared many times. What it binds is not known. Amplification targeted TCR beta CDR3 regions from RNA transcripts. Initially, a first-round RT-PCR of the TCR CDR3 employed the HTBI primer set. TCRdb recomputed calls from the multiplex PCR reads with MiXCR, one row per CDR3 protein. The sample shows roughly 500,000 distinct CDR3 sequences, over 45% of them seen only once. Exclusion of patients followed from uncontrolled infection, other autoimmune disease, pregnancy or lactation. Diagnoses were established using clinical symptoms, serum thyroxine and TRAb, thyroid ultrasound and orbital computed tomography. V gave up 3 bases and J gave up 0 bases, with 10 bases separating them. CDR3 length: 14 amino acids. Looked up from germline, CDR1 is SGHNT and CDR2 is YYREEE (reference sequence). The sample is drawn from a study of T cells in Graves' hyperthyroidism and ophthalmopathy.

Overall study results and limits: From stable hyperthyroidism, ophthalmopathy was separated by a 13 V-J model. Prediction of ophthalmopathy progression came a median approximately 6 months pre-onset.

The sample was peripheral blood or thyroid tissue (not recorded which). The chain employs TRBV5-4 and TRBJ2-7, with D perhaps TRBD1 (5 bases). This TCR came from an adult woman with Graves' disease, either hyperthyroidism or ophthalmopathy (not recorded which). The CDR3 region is CASSSDSTSYEQYF. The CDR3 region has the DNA TGTGCCAGCAGCTCCGACAGTACCTCCTACGAGCAGTACTTC.